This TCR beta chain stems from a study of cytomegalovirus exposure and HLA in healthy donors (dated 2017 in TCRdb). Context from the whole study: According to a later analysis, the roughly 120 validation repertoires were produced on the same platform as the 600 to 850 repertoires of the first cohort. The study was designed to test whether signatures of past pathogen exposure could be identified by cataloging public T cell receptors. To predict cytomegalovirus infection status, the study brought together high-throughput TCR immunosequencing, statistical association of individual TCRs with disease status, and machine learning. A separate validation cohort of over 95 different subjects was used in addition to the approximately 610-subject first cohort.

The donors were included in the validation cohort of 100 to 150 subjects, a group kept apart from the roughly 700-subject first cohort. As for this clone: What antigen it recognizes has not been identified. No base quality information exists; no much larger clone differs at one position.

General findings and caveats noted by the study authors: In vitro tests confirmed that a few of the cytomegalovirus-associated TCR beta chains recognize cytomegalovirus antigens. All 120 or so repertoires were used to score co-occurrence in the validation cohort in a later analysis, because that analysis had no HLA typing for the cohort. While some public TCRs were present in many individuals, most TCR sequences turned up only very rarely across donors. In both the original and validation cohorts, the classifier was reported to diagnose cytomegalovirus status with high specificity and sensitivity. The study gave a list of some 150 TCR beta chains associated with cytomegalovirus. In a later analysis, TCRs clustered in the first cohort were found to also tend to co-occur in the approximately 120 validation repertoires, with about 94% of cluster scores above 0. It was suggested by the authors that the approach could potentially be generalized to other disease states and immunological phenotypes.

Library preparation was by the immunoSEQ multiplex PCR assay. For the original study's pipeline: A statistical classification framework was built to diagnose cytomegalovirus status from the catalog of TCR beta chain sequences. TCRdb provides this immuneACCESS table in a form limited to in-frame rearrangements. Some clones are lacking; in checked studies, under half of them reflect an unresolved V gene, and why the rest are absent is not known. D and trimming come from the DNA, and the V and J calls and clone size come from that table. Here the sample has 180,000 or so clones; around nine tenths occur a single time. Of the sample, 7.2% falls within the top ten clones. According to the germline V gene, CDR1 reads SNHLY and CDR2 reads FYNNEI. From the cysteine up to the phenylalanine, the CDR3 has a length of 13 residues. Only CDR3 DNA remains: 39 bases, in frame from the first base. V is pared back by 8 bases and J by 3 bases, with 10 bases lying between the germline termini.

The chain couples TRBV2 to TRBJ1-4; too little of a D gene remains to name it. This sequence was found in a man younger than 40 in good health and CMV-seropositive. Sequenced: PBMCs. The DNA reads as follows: TGTGCCAGCCAAATTAGCTCTAATGAAAAACTGTTTTTT. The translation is CASQISSNEKLFF.